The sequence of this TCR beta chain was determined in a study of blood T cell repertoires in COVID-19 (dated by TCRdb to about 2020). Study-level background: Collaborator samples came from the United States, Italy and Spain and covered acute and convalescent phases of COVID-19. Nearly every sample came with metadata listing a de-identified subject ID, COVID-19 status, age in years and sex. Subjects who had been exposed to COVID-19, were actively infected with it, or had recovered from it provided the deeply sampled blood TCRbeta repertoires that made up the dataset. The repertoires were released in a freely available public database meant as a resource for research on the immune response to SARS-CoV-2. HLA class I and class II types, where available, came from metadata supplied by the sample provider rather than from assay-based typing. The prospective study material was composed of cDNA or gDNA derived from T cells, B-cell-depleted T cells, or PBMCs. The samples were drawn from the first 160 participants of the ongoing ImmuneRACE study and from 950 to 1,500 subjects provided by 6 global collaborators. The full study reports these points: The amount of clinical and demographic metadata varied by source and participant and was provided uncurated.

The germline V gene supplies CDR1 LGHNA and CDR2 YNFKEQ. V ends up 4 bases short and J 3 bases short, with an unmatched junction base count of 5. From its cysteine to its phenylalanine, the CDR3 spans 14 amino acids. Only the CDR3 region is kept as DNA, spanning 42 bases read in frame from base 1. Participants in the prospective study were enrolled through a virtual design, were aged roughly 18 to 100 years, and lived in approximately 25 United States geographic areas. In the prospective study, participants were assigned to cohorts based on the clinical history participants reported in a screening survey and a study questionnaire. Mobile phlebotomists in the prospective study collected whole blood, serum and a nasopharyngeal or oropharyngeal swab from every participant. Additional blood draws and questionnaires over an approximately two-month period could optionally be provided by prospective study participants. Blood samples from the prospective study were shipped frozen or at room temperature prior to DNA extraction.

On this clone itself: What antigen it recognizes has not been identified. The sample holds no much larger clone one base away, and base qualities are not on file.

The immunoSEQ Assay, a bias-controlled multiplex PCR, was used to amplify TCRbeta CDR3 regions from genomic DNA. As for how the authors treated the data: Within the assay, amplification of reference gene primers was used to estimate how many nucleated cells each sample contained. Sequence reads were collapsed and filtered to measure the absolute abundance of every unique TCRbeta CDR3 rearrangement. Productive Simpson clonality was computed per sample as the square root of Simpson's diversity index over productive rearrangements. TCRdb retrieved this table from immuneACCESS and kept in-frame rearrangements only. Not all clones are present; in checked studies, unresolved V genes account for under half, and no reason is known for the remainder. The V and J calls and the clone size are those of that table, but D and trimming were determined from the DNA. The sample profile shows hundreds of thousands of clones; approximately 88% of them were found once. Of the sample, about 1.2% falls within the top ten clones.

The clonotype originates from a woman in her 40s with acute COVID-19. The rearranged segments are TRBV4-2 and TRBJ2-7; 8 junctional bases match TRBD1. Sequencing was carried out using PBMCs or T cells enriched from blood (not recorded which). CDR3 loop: CASSLTGGNYEQYF. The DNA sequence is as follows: TGTGCCAGCAGCCTCACAGGGGGGAACTACGAGCAGTACTTC.